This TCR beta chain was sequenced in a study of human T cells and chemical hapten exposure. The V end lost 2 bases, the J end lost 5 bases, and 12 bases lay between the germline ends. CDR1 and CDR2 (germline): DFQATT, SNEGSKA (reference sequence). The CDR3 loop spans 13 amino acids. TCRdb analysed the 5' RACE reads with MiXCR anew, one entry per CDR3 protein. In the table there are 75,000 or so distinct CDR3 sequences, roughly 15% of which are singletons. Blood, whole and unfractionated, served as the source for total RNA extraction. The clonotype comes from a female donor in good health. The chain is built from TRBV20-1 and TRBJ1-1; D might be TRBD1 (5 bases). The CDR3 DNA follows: TGCAGTGCTAGAATTTCGGGGCCAACTGAAGCTTTCTTT. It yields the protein CSARISGPTEAFF.